This T cell receptor beta chain was obtained from a study of T cell responses to AZD1222 COVID-19 vaccine. The CDR3 runs to 18 residues. Germline V gene data show CDR1 as SGHTA and CDR2 as FQGTGA. The V gene lost 2 bases and the J gene lost 2 bases, with 16 bases spanning the gap. Second-dose intervals near 4 or 12 weeks were combined. Points from the study as a whole: Mostly white British, mostly female donors; authors suggested clonal diversity may be underestimated. Spike-specific TCR breadth and depth grew following two AZD1222 doses. Repertoires in all cases were sampled only once the peak T cell response had passed.

The table came from immunoSEQ multiplex PCR; TCRdb's copy has only in-frame clones and leaves some out. The sample comprises 150,000 to 250,000 clones, around 93% of which are singletons, and roughly 0.99% rests with the top ten. With regard to this clone: Its specificity is not known.

This clonotype was sampled from an adult who received the AZD1222 COVID-19 vaccine. Source: peripheral blood, taken 28 days after the second AZD1222 dose. This chain joins TRBV7-3 and TRBJ2-6, with unresolved D. Here the CDR3 DNA reads TGTGCCAGCAGCTTATCGGCTCTTTCGTCAGCTGGGGCCAACGTCCTGACTTTC. This codes for CASSLSALSSAGANVLTF.